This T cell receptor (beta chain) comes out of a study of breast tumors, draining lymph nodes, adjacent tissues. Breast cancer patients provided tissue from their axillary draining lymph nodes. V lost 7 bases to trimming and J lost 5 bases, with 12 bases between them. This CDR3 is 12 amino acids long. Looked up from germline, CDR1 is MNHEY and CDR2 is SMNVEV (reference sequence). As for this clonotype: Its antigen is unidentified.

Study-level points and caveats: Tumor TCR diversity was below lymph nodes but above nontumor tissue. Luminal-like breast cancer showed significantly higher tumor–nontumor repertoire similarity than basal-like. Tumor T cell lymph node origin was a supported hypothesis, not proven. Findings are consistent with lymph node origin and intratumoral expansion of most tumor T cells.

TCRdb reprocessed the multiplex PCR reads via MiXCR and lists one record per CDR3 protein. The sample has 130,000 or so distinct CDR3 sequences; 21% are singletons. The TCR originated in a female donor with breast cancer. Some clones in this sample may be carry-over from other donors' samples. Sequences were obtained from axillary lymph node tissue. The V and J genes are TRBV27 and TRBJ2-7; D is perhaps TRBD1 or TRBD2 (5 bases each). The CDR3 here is CASKGPQHEQYF. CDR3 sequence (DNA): TGTGCCAGCAAGGGACCCCAGCACGAGCAGTACTTC.